This entry concerns a single T cell receptor beta chain. Its target is unknown. The people who gave samples were healthy Caucasians from Russia, aged about 6 to 95. No fewer than 5.5 micrograms of total RNA were isolated from every sample. The data were obtained in a study of blood T cells in healthy people across ages. Notes on the study in general: Older age went with lower TCR beta diversity per million T cells, in a roughly linear way.

PCR was performed a second time for about 6 to 11 cycles using a sample-barcoded 5' primer and a J-beta primer mix. All samples yielded 2.5 million or more CDR3-containing paired-end reads. MiXCR, run by TCRdb on the 5' RACE reads, gives a single entry per CDR3 protein. The sample includes 1 million or so distinct CDR3 sequences, roughly 45% of them seen just once. Looked up from germline, CDR1 is MDHEN and CDR2 is SYDVKM. V shed 5 bases and J 6 bases; nucleotides not matched to a gene: 9. The length of the CDR3 is 16 residues. Sequencing was carried out using blood. The sequence came from a woman aged 60 to 75 in good health. The chain recombines TRBV28 with TRBJ2-7, with TRBD2 matching 14 bases. CDR3 bases: TGTGCCAGCAGTGCACCGGGACTAGCGGGAGATACCGAGCAGTACTTC. Protein product: CASSAPGLAGDTEQYF.